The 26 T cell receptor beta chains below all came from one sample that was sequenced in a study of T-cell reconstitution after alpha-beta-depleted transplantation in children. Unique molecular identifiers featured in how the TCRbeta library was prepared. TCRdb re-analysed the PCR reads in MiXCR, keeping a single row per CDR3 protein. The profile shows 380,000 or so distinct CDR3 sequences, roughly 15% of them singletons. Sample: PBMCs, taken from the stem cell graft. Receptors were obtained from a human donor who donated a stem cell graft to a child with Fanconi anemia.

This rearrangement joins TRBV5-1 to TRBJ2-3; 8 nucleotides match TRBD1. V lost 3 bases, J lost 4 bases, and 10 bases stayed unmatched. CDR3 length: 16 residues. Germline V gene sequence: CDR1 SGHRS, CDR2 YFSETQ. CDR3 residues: CASSSGQGGVADTQYF. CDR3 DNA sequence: TGCGCCAGCAGCTCTGGACAGGGCGGGGTTGCAGATACGCAGTATTTT.

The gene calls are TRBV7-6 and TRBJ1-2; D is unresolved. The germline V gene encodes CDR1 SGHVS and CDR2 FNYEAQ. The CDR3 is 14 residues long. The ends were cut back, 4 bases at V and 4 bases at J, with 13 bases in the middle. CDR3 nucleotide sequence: TGTGCCAGCAGCTCCGGGCAGTTTGGCTATGGCTACACCTTC. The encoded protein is CASSSGQFGYGYTF.

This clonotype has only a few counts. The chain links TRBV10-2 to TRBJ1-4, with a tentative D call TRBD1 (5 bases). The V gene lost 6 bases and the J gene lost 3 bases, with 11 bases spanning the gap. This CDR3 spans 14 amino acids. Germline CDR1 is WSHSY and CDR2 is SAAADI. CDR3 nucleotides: TGCGCCAGCAGACCGCAGGGACCTAATGAAAAACTGTTTTTT. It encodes CASRPQGPNEKLFF.

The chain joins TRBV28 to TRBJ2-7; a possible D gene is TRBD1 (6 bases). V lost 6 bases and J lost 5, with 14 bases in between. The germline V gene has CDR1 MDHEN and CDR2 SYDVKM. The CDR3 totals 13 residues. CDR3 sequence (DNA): TGTGCCAGCAGCATCAGGGGTGCCCACGAGCAGTACGTC. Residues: CASSIRGAHEQYV.

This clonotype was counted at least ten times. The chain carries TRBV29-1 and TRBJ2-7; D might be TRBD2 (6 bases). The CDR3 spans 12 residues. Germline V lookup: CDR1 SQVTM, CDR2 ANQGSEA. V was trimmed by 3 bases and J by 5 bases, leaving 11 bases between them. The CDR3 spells CSVDTGVDEQYF. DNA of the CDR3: TGCAGCGTTGATACGGGGGTTGACGAGCAGTACTTC.

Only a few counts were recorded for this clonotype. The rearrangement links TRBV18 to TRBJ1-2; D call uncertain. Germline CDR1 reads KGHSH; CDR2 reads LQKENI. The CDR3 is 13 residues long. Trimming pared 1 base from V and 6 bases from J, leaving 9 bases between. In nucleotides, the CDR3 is TGTGCCAGCTCACCACAGCAGTATGATGGCTACACCTTC. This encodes CASSPQQYDGYTF.

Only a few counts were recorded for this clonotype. CDR3 loop: CASSFSGAYNEQFF. The CDR3, as DNA: TGTGCCAGCAGCTTTAGCGGAGCTTACAATGAGCAGTTCTTC. The chain joins TRBV7-8 to TRBJ2-1; tentatively, D is TRBD2 (6 bases). V lost 3 bases and J lost 4, with 10 bases in between. Looked up from germline, CDR1 is SGHVS and CDR2 is FQNEAQ. The CDR3 spans 14 residues.

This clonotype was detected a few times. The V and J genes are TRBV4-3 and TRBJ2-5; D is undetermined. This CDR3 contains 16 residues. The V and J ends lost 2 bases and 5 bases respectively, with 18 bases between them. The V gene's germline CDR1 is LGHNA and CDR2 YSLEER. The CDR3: CASSQTLTSLGETQYF. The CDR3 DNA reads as TGCGCCAGCAGCCAAACCCTGACCAGCCTCGGGGAGACCCAGTACTTC.

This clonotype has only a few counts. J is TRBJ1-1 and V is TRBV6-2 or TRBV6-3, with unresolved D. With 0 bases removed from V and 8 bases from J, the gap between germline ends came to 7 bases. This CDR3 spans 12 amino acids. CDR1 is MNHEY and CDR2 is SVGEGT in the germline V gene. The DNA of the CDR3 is TGTGCCAGCAGTTACTCGGGGAGGGAAGCTTTCTTT. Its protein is CASSYSGREAFF.

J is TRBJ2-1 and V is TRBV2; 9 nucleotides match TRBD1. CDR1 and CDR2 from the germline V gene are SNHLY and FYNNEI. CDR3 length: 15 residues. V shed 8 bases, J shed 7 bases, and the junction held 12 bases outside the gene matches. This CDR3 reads CASPLPGQGWNEQFF. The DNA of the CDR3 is TGTGCCAGCCCGCTACCGGGACAGGGTTGGAATGAGCAGTTCTTC.

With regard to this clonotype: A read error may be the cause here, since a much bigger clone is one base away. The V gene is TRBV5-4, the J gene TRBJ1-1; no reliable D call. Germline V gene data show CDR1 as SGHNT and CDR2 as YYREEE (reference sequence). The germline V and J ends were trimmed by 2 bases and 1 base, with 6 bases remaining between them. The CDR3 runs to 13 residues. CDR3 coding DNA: TGTGCCAGCAGCTTAAGGAAGAACACTGAAGCTTTCTTT. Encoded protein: CASSLRKNTEAFF.

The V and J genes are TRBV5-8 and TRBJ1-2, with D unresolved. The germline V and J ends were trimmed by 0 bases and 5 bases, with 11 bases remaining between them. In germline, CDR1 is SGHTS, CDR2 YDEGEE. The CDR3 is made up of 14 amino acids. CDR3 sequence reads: CASSLGKGGYGYTF. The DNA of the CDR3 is TGTGCCAGCAGCTTGGGTAAAGGCGGATATGGCTACACCTTC.

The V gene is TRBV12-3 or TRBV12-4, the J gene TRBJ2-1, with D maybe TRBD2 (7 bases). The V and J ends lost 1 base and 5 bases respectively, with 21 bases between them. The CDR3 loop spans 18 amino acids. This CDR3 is CASSLDRDQTRGDNEQFF. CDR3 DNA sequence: TGTGCCAGCAGTTTAGACAGGGACCAAACCCGGGGGGACAATGAGCAGTTCTTC.

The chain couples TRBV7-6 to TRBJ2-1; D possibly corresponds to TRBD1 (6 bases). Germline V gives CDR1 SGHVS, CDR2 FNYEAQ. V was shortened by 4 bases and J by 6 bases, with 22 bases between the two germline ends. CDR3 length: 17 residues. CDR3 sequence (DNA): TGTGCCAGCAGCTGGACAGCTAGCTCCTACCCCCCCAATGAGCAGTTCTTC. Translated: CASSWTASSYPPNEQFF.

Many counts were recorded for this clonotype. CDR3 sequence (DNA): TGCGCCAGCAGCTTCCAATCCGGGACAGGCACTGAAGCTTTCTTT. Amino acid sequence: CASSFQSGTGTEAFF. The chain carries TRBV5-1 and TRBJ1-1; 8 nucleotides agree with TRBD1. The V gene end was trimmed by 2 bases and the J gene end by 4 bases; junction bases not matched to a gene: 7. The germline CDR1 and CDR2 sequences are SGHRS and YFSETQ. This CDR3 comprises 15 residues. Variable domain in full (rest from reference TRBV5-1 and TRBJ1-1): KAGVTQTPRYLIKTRGQQVTLSCSPISGHRSVSWYQQTPGQGLQFLFEYFSETQRNKGNFPGRFSGRQFSNSRSEMNVSTLELGDSALYLCASSFQSGTGTEAFFGQGTRLTVV.

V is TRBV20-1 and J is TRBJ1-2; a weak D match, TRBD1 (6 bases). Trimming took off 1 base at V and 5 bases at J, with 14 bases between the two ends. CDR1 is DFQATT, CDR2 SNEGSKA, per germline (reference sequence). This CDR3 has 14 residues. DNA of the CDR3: TGCAGTGCTAGAGTTCCCAGGGGCCCATATGGCTACACCTTC. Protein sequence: CSARVPRGPYGYTF.

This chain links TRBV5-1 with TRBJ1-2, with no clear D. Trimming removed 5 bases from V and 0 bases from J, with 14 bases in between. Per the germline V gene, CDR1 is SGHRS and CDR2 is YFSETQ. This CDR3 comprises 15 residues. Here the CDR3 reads CASRDGSVANYGYTF. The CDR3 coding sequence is TGCGCCAGCAGAGACGGGAGCGTCGCTAACTATGGCTACACCTTC. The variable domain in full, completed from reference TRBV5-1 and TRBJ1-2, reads KAGVTQTPRYLIKTRGQQVTLSCSPISGHRSVSWYQQTPGQGLQFLFEYFSETQRNKGNFPGRFSGRQFSNSRSEMNVSTLELGDSALYLCASRDGSVANYGYTFGSGTRLTVV.

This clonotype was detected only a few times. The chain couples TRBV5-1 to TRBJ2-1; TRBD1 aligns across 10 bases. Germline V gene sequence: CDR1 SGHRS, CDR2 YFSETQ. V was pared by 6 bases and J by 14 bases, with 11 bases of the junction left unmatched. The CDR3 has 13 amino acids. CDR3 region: CASKLGGGQGEFF. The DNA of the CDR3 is TGCGCCAGCAAACTTGGAGGTGGACAGGGGGAGTTCTTC.

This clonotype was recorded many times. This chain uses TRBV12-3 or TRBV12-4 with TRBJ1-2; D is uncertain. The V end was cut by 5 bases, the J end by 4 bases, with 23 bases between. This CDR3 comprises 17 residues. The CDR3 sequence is CASSHDGVLDVGYGYTF. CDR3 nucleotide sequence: TGTGCCAGCAGTCACGACGGTGTTCTCGACGTCGGCTATGGCTACACCTTC.

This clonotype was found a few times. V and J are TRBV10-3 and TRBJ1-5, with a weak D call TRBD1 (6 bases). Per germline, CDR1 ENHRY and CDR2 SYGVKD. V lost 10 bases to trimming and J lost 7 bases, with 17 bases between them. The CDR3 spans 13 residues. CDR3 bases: TGTGCCACGTTACAGGGCGAGGGACAGCCCCAGCATTTT. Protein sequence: CATLQGEGQPQHF.

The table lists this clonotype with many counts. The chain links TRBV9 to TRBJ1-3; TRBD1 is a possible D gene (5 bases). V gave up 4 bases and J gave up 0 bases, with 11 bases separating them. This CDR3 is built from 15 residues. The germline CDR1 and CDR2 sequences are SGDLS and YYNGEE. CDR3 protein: CASSPFGGSGNTIYF. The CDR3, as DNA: TGTGCCAGCAGCCCCTTCGGGGGCTCTGGAAACACCATATATTTT.

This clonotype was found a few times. CDR3 sequence: CASSLVFGTSNTEAFF. The CDR3, as DNA: TGCGCCAGCAGCTTGGTTTTTGGTACATCGAACACTGAAGCTTTCTTT. This chain connects TRBV5-1 to TRBJ1-1; D not certain. V was clipped by 0 bases and J by 1 base, with 13 bases between them. The CDR3 extends over 16 amino acids. Germline V lookup: CDR1 SGHRS, CDR2 YFSETQ.

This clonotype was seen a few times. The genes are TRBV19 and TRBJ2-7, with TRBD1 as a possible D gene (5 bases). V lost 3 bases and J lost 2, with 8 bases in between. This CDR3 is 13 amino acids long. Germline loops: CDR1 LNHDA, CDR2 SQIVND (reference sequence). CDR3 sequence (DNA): TGTGCCAGTAGTATTACCAGGGCCTACGAGCAGTACTTC. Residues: CASSITRAYEQYF. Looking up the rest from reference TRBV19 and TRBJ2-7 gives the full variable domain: DGGITQSPKYLFRKEGQNVTLSCEQNLNHDAMYWYRQDPGQGLRLIYYSQIVNDFQKGDIAEGYSVSREKKESFPLTVTSAQKNPTAFYLCASSITRAYEQYFGPGTRLTVT.

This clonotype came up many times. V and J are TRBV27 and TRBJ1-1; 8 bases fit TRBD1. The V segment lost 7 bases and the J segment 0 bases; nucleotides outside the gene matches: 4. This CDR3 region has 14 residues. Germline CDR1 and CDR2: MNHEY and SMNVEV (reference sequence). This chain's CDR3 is CASNPGGMNTEAFF. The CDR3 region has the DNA TGTGCCAGCAACCCAGGGGGCATGAACACTGAAGCTTTCTTT.

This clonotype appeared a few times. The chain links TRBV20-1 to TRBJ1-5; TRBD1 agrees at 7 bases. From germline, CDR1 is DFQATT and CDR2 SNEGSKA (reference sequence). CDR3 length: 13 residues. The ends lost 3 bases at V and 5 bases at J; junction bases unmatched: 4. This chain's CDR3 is CSARRQGDQPQHF. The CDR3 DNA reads TGCAGTGCTAGGCGACAGGGCGATCAGCCCCAGCATTTT.

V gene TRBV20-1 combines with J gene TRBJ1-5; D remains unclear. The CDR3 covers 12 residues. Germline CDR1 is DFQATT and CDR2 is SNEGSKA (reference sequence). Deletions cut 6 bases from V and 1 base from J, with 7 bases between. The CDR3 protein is CSAVRSNQPQHF. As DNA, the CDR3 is TGCAGTGCCGTCAGGAGCAATCAGCCCCAGCATTTT.